Below are 5 T cell receptor beta chains sequenced from a single sample in a study of blood T cell repertoires in COVID-19. Sequenced by immunoSEQ multiplex PCR; TCRdb stores in-frame clones only, minus some. The profile shows under 300,000 clones, around four fifths of them singletons. The source material was peripheral blood. The receptors were gathered from a man between 60 and 70 years old who had recovered from COVID-19.

The chain links TRBV6-2 or TRBV6-3 to TRBJ2-7; TRBD2 matches at 12 bases. Trimming at V came to 6 bases and at J to 4 bases, leaving 4 bases not matched to a gene. In germline, CDR1 is MNHEY, CDR2 SVGEGT. The CDR3 loop spans 14 amino acids. This CDR3 reads CASSPSGRGYEQYF. The CDR3 region has the DNA TGTGCCAGCAGCCCTAGCGGGAGGGGTTACGAGCAGTACTTC.

The chain combines TRBV5-1 with TRBJ1-1, with 10 bases that match TRBD1. Losses at the gene ends were 4 bases for V and 10 bases for J; bases not matched to a gene: 10. CDR3 length equals 14 residues. The V gene's germline CDR1 is SGHRS and CDR2 YFSETQ. CDR3 loop: CASSMGTGELVAFF. CDR3 DNA: TGCGCCAGCAGCATGGGGACAGGGGAATTGGTAGCTTTCTTT. Full variable domain (remainder filled in from reference TRBV5-1 and TRBJ1-1): KAGVTQTPRYLIKTRGQQVTLSCSPISGHRSVSWYQQTPGQGLQFLFEYFSETQRNKGNFPGRFSGRQFSNSRSEMNVSTLELGDSALYLCASSMGTGELVAFFGQGTRLTVV.

The rearrangement uses TRBV28 and TRBJ1-1; perhaps TRBD1 as D (6 bases). V was cut by 5 bases and J by 7 bases, with 17 bases left in between. Germline CDR1 reads MDHEN; CDR2 reads SYDVKM. CDR3 length: 14 residues. DNA of the CDR3: TGTGCCAGCAGTCCCGCGGCGGGGGCCATTGAAGCTTTCTTT. The encoded protein is CASSPAAGAIEAFF.

This sequence joins TRBV29-1 and TRBJ2-3, with unresolved D. This CDR3 region has 11 residues. Trimming removed 4 bases at V and 3 bases at J, with 5 bases between. The germline V gene has CDR1 SQVTM and CDR2 ANQGSEA. Here the CDR3 DNA reads TGCAGCGTTGCGGTTACAGATACGCAGTATTTT. Translated: CSVAVTDTQYF.

This clone was observed once. The chain joins TRBV5-1 to TRBJ2-6; TRBD2 matches 8 bases. The CDR3 is 18 residues long. CDR1 and CDR2 (germline): SGHRS, YFSETQ. Germline trimming cut 3 bases from V and 3 bases from J; bases unmatched to any gene: 11. DNA for the CDR3: TGCGCCAGCAGCTCCGATGGCGGGGGGCGTGGTGGGGCCAACGTCCTGACTTTC. Its translation is CASSSDGGGRGGANVLTF.